This T cell receptor (beta chain) originates from a study of naive and memory T cell subsets (dated by TCRdb to the late 2010s). Background for the entire study: In the figure summarizing the skin biopsy and whole blood samples, some 10 blood donors, 7 tuberculin skin test biopsies and 3 saline control biopsies were reported. PCR2 was typically run as a SYBR Green qPCR and stopped at a set threshold, although low-input samples could use end-point PCR of five to six cycles instead.

A robust, sensitive protocol for the amplification, sequencing and analysis of TCRs was described in the study, in which 3' ligation of a UMI-containing oligonucleotide to TCR cDNA was used. For whole blood analysis, 2.5 ml of peripheral blood was collected from healthy adult volunteers into Tempus tubes, and RNA was extracted following the manufacturer's instructions. Total RNA was used without cell sorting and was treated with RQ1 DNase before reverse transcription, with a target input of roughly 1 to 1000 ng. To check how robust the pipeline was in samples where T cells make up a minority population, libraries were built from skin biopsies and whole blood. Libraries were built with 5' RACE. The ligated cDNA was amplified in four rounds of PCR with nested alpha and beta constant region primers together with the SP2 primer. For the blood and skin samples, reverse transcription of TCR RNA was done with SuperScript IV along with alpha and beta constant region primers. Using T4 RNA ligase 1, an oligonucleotide carrying both the Illumina SP2 primer and a UMI was ligated onto the 3' end of the cDNA. To prevent hairpin formation, the 12-nucleotide UMI was made up of two random hexamers with an eight-base spacer between them. From the second PCR onward, TCR alpha and beta chain libraries were processed separately, and dual indexing was applied for multiplexing. After pooling, the indexed libraries were analyzed by capillary electrophoresis and sequenced on either an Illumina MiSeq or NextSeq. Libraries were spiked with PhiX DNA at about 5-8% so that base diversity was increased and cluster recognition was improved. Per the source publication's procedure: Demultiplexor pulled UMIs out of read 2, joined the UMIs with the TCR sequence from read 1, and separated reads according to sample indices. V and J genes and V-J junctions were identified by Decombinator, which gave every TCR a five-part identifier that included V and J deletions. Collapsinator used UMIs to correct sequencing errors and PCR amplification heterogeneity, producing a UMI-based abundance for each TCR. Identifiers were converted to nucleotide sequence by CDR3Translator and translated to amino acids, and CDR3 regions were extracted on the basis of terminal motifs. After normalization to the amount of input RNA, error-corrected alpha and beta TCR counts from blood and skin were compared. TCRdb passed the public sequencing reads through fastp at Q25 and MiXCR, retaining productive beta sequences. Duplicate CDR3 protein sequences are folded into a single record with the most common DNA and genes. What appears here as the V and J calls and clone size reflects TCRdb's work, not the paper's. Counted in this sample were about 59,000 distinct CDR3 sequences; 6% to 8.5% of them appeared once. The ten biggest clones cover 19% of the sample.

Ten or more counts support this clonotype. Its antigen is currently not known. Nothing much larger sits one base from this clone, and base qualities are not available. Here is what the overall study found, with its caveats: The RNA-based method was acknowledged to be potentially sensitive to changes in TCR transcripts with T cell activation and differentiation.

The CDR3 covers 15 residues, taking in both the cysteine and the phenylalanine. The retained sequence is limited to the CDR3, 45 bases, with the frame set at the first base. The germline V gene provides CDR1 MDHEN and CDR2 SYDVKM. V is pared back by 6 bases and J by 6 bases, with 19 bases lying between the germline termini. Rearrangement joined TRBV28 to TRBJ2-3, with the D gene possibly TRBD1 or TRBD2, each one fitting 5 bases. This TCR was sampled from a female donor in good health. The DNA sequence is given as TGTGCCAGCAGGGGGAGTGACAGAGCTGGGGATACGCAGTATTTT. Its coded protein is CASRGSDRAGDTQYF.